A selection of T cell receptor beta chains follows, all from one sample in a study of PD-1 blockade in classical Hodgkin lymphoma. TCRdb's copy holds only in-frame clones and misses some; the assay was immunoSEQ multiplex PCR. The top ten hold less than 25% of the sample, which has fewer than 90,000 clones, roughly 90% seen once. Material: peripheral blood mononuclear cells (PBMCs), obtained at baseline. Receptor source: a human donor with classical Hodgkin lymphoma. The CDR3 runs from the conserved cysteine through the conserved F or W. D genes are given only for firm matches. Clone size appears in some rows only: once, few, many, or a class for an expanded clone.

d_call	v_call	clone_size	j_call	cdr3_nt	cdr3_aa
NA	TRBV19	once	TRBJ2-7	TGTGCCAGTAGTCCCCCAGCGGGCGAGCAGTACTTC	CASSPPAGEQYF
TRBD2	TRBV11-2	NA	TRBJ2-1	TGTGCCAGCAGCTTAGATCTCAGCGGGAGGTTTTATGAGCAGTTCTTC	CASSLDLSGRFYEQFF
NA	TRBV6-1	NA	TRBJ2-1	TGTGCCAGCAGTGAAGCTTTGGTTGATCGAGGGAGATCTGAGCAGTTCTTC	CASSEALVDRGRSEQFF
TRBD2	TRBV7-6	NA	TRBJ2-7	TGTGCCAGCAGCTTAGCTAGCGGGATTAACTCCGAGCAGTACTTC	CASSLASGINSEQYF
NA	TRBV7-2	NA	TRBJ1-3	TGTGCCAGCAGCTTAAGGCCCTCTGGAAACACCATATATTTT	CASSLRPSGNTIYF
NA	TRBV27	NA	TRBJ2-5	TGTGCCAGCGTGGGGGAAGAGACCCAGTACTTC	CASVGEETQYF
TRBD2	TRBV9	NA	TRBJ2-5	TGTGCCAGCAGCCAGATAGCGGGAGGGCAAGAGACCCAGTACTTC	CASSQIAGGQETQYF
TRBD2	TRBV7-9	NA	TRBJ2-7	TGTGCCAGCAGCCTGGGACTAGCGGGGTCGTACGAGCAGTACTTC	CASSLGLAGSYEQYF
NA	TRBV28	NA	TRBJ2-7	TGTGCCAGCAGTGGAAACTACGAGCAGTACTTC	CASSGNYEQYF
TRBD2	TRBV4-1	NA	TRBJ2-1	TGCGCCAGCAGCCAAGAGGGTCTCGGACTAGCGGACAATGAGCAGTTCTTC	CASSQEGLGLADNEQFF
NA	TRBV27	NA	TRBJ2-3	TGTGCTAGCCGGTCTCTTTCGACAGATACGCAGTATTTT	CASRSLSTDTQYF
NA	TRBV14	NA	TRBJ1-1	TGTGCCAGCAGCCAAGGTGACTTGAACACTGAAGCTTTCTTT	CASSQGDLNTEAFF
TRBD1	TRBV9	NA	TRBJ1-5	TGTGCCAGCAGCCCGGGGACAGATATAGGCAATCAGCCCCAGCATTTT	CASSPGTDIGNQPQHF
TRBD2	TRBV4-2	NA	TRBJ2-7	TGTGCCAGCAGCCAAGAAGCAGTAGGACTAGCGGGAGTGTACGAGCAGTACTTC	CASSQEAVGLAGVYEQYF
NA	TRBV11-3	NA	TRBJ2-7	TGTGCCAGCAGCTTAGAAAGCCGGGTGACCTACGAGCAGTACTTC	CASSLESRVTYEQYF
TRBD2	TRBV5-1	NA	TRBJ2-3	TGCGCCAGCAGCTTGGAAGGGACTAGCGGGCGCACAGATACGCAGTATTTT	CASSLEGTSGRTDTQYF
NA	TRBV29-1	NA	TRBJ2-5	TGCAGCGTTGTTACGGAGACCCAGTACTTC	CSVVTETQYF
TRBD2	TRBV29-1	NA	TRBJ2-7	TGCAGCGTCCTGACTAGCGGGAGGTCCTACGAGCAGTACTTC	CSVLTSGRSYEQYF
NA	TRBV28	NA	TRBJ1-4	TGTGCCAGCAGAGATCACGTTGCAACTAATGAAAAACTGTTTTTT	CASRDHVATNEKLFF
TRBD1	TRBV7-2	NA	TRBJ1-2	TGTGCCAGCAGCACATACAGGGGGCTGGGCTATGGCTACACCTTC	CASSTYRGLGYGYTF
NA	TRBV15	NA	TRBJ1-3	TGTGCCACCAGCAGTAGAGGGTCTGGAAACACCATATATTTT	CATSSRGSGNTIYF
TRBD2	TRBV25-1	few	TRBJ2-5	TGTGCCAGCAGTGAGCCGACTAGCGGCCAAGAGACCCAGTACTTC	CASSEPTSGQETQYF
NA	TRBV6-5	NA	TRBJ2-7	TGTGCCAGCAGTTACGTGGGGGAAATCTACGAGCAGTACTTC	CASSYVGEIYEQYF
NA	TRBV30	NA	TRBJ1-5	TGTGCCTGGAACGGGGGCTCGAGCAATCAGCCCCAGCATTTT	CAWNGGSSNQPQHF
TRBD2	TRBV10-3	NA	TRBJ2-1	TGTGCCATTTCTCAGCGGGAGGAGCATGAGCAGTTCTTC	CAISQREEHEQFF
NA	TRBV6-1	NA	TRBJ1-1	TGTGCCAGCAGGGTTACAGTGAACACTGAAGCTTTCTTT	CASRVTVNTEAFF
NA	TRBV28	NA	TRBJ2-1	TGTGCCAGCAGACCCGGGTCGAGGTACAATGAGCAGTTCTTC	CASRPGSRYNEQFF
NA	TRBV5-1	once	TRBJ2-1	TGCGCCAGCAGCTCCTATAGGGATAAGCAGTTCTTC	CASSSYRDKQFF
NA	TRBV6-1	NA	TRBJ1-2	TGTGCCAGCAGTGCTGACTATGGCTACACCTTC	CASSADYGYTF
NA	TRBV30	NA	TRBJ1-2	TGTGCCGGGACTGAAACTCGCTCTTGGGAAGGCTACACCTTC	CAGTETRSWEGYTF
NA	TRBV4-1	NA	TRBJ1-2	TGCGCCAGCAGCACCGCCCCAACAGCCGATAACTATGGCTACACCTTC	CASSTAPTADNYGYTF
NA	TRBV5-1	NA	TRBJ1-4	TGCGCCAGCGGGGAGGCCGCCGGTGAAAAACTGTTTTTT	CASGEAAGEKLFF
TRBD1	TRBV7-9	NA	TRBJ2-5	TGTGCCAGCAGCACGGTGACAGGGTCGGAGACCCAGTACTTC	CASSTVTGSETQYF
TRBD2	TRBV7-8	NA	TRBJ2-1	TGTGCCAGCAGCTTAGCGCAGGCGGGAGAAGTCTACAATGAGCAGTTCTTC	CASSLAQAGEVYNEQFF
NA	TRBV14	NA	TRBJ2-2	TGTGCCAGCAGCCAAGATCGGTCGTGGACCGGGGAGCTGTTTTTT	CASSQDRSWTGELFF
NA	TRBV7-9	NA	TRBJ1-4	TGTGCCAGCAGCCCAGACAAGTCTGCAACTAATGAAAAACTGTTTTTT	CASSPDKSATNEKLFF
TRBD2	TRBV7-9	NA	TRBJ2-3	TGTGCTGCGGGGACTAGCGGGAGGGGGACAGATACGCAGTATTTT	CAAGTSGRGTDTQYF
NA	TRBV4-1	NA	TRBJ1-5	TGCGCCAGCAGCCAAGACGGGGAGGGGGATCAGCCCCAGCATTTT	CASSQDGEGDQPQHF
NA	TRBV30	NA	TRBJ1-1	TGTGCCTGGAGTGTAGGGCCGAACACTGAAGCTTTCTTT	CAWSVGPNTEAFF
NA	TRBV7-2	NA	TRBJ1-5	TGTGCCAGCAGCCCCGATGTAGGGGACTATAGCAATCAGCCCCAGCATTTT	CASSPDVGDYSNQPQHF
TRBD2	TRBV5-6	NA	TRBJ2-7	TGTGCCAGCAGCAGTACGACTAGCCCCTACGAGCAGTACTTC	CASSSTTSPYEQYF
NA	TRBV28	once	TRBJ2-1	TGTGCCAGCAGTAGTTTACAAGGACCTCAGTTCTTC	CASSSLQGPQFF
TRBD2	TRBV7-2	NA	TRBJ2-1	TGTGCCAGCAGCTTAGCGGCGGTAGCGGGAGGCCTCAATGAGCAGTTCTTC	CASSLAAVAGGLNEQFF
TRBD2	TRBV2	NA	TRBJ2-1	TGTGCCAGCAGTGGGACTAGCTGGAACAATGAGCAGTTCTTC	CASSGTSWNNEQFF
NA	TRBV6-1	NA	TRBJ1-4	TGTGCCAGCAGTGGGGGACGAACTACAACTAATGAAAAACTGTTTTTT	CASSGGRTTTNEKLFF
TRBD2	TRBV4-3	NA	TRBJ2-1	TGCGCCAGCAGCCAATGGGCAGGTGGCGGGAGGCATGGGTATGAGCAGTTCTTC	CASSQWAGGGRHGYEQFF
TRBD1	TRBV14	NA	TRBJ1-2	TGTGCCAGCAGCCAAGTTCAGGGGGCCCTCTATGGCTACACCTTC	CASSQVQGALYGYTF
NA	TRBV6-5	NA	TRBJ2-3	TGTGCCAGCACCGCAGGGAGCACAGATACGCAGTATTTT	CASTAGSTDTQYF
NA	TRBV4-1	NA	TRBJ2-7	TGCGCCAGCAGCCAAGAGGCCCCCCCCCGGTCTTACGAGCAGTACTTC	CASSQEAPPRSYEQYF
NA	TRBV5-1	NA	TRBJ2-1	TGCGCCAGCAGCTTTGAGGGAGTCGTTGAGCAGTTCTTC	CASSFEGVVEQFF
TRBD2	TRBV10-1	NA	TRBJ2-1	TGCGCCAGCAGTGAATCGGCGGGAGGGAACAATGAGCAGTTCTTC	CASSESAGGNNEQFF
NA	TRBV6-5	NA	TRBJ1-2	TGTGCCAGCAAAAACGCCAGGGGCTATGGCTACACCTTC	CASKNARGYGYTF
NA	TRBV30	NA	TRBJ1-2	TGTGCCTGGAGTGTACAGGCGGGGAACTATGGCTACACCTTC	CAWSVQAGNYGYTF
NA	TRBV27	NA	TRBJ1-6	TGTGCCAGCAGTTTATCAACAGGGCTGGGTTCACCCCTCCACTTT	CASSLSTGLGSPLHF
NA	TRBV7-8	once	TRBJ2-5	TGTGCCAGCAGCTATAGCAGCGAGACCCAGTACTTC	CASSYSSETQYF